The 27 T cell receptor beta chains presented below share a single source sample, sequenced in a study of blood T cell repertoires in COVID-19. Sequenced by immunoSEQ multiplex PCR; TCRdb stores in-frame clones only, minus some. The sample carries tens of thousands of clones, roughly 84% recorded once. The specimen was peripheral blood. The receptors were gathered from a woman at least 80 years old with active or convalescent COVID-19.

V and J are TRBV7-9 and TRBJ2-3, with TRBD1 as a possible D gene (6 bases). The CDR3 spans 18 residues. The germline V gene has CDR1 SEHNR and CDR2 FQNEAQ (reference sequence). Between the trimmed V and J ends, which lost 5 bases and 2 bases, there was a span of 23 bases. The CDR3 sequence: CASSRWAGDTPLTDTQYF. The CDR3 nucleotides read TGTGCCAGCAGCCGATGGGCAGGGGACACACCTCTCACAGATACGCAGTATTTT.

The chain has TRBV3-1 (or the pseudogene TRBV3-2) and TRBJ2-2; 8 bases fit TRBD1. This CDR3 spans 15 amino acids. The ends lost 4 bases at V and 4 bases at J; junction bases unmatched: 5. Germline CDR1 and CDR2: LGHDT and YNNKEL (reference sequence). In DNA form, the CDR3 reads TGTGCCAGCAGCCCCGGGACAGGTATCACCGGGGAGCTGTTTTTT. This encodes CASSPGTGITGELFF.

The chain employs TRBV30 and TRBJ1-4; maybe TRBD1 (6 bases). Trimming pared 4 bases from V and 0 bases from J, leaving 12 bases between. Per the germline V gene, CDR1 is GTSNPN and CDR2 is SVGIG (reference sequence). The CDR3 spans 15 residues. The CDR3 reads CAWTGQIATNEKLFF. Here the CDR3 DNA reads TGTGCCTGGACTGGACAGATTGCAACTAATGAAAAACTGTTTTTT.

This clone has only a few counts. The rearrangement uses TRBV7-8 and TRBJ1-1, with D unresolved. The CDR3 totals 14 residues. The germline V gene encodes CDR1 SGHVS and CDR2 FQNEAQ. Trimming took 4 bases from V and 0 from J, leaving 9 bases between them. In DNA, the CDR3 is TGTGCCAGCAGCTCACAAACAGTGAACACTGAAGCTTTCTTT. This gives the protein CASSSQTVNTEAFF.

The chain employs TRBV2 and TRBJ2-6; no definite D call. The CDR3 consists of 17 residues. V dropped 5 bases and J dropped 4 bases, with 18 bases sitting between them. Germline V gene sequence: CDR1 SNHLY, CDR2 FYNNEI. The CDR3 loop reads CASSPRTGPSGANVLTF. CDR3 bases: TGTGCCAGCAGTCCTAGAACCGGTCCTTCCGGGGCCAACGTCCTGACTTTC. Full variable domain (outside the CDR3, taken from reference TRBV2 and TRBJ2-6): EPEVTQTPSHQVTQMGQEVILRCVPISNHLYFYWYRQILGQKVEFLVSFYNNEISEKSEIFDDQFSVERPDGSNFTLKIRSTKLEDSAMYFCASSPRTGPSGANVLTFGAGSRLTVL.

The chain links TRBV20-1 to TRBJ2-5; D might be TRBD2 (6 bases). Trimming removed 3 bases at V and 4 bases at J, with 12 bases between. Per the germline V gene, CDR1 is DFQATT and CDR2 is SNEGSKA (reference sequence). This CDR3 contains 13 residues. CDR3 amino acids: CSASPGVGETQYF. CDR3 sequence (DNA): TGCAGTGCTAGTCCGGGGGTGGGAGAGACCCAGTACTTC.

The chain carries TRBV5-3 and TRBJ1-3; TRBD1 might be the D (5 bases). TRBV5-3 is given ORF status, its function remaining uncertain. The V gene lost 4 bases and the J gene lost 7 bases, with 21 bases spanning the gap. The CDR3 contains 16 residues. The CDR3 loop reads CARSRSVLGEDNTIYF. The DNA for the CDR3 is TGTGCCAGAAGCCGAAGCGTTTTAGGGGAGGACAACACCATATATTTT.

The chain joins TRBV19 to TRBJ1-1; D unresolved. This CDR3 has 12 amino acids. Germline values: CDR1 LNHDA, CDR2 SQIVND (reference sequence). The V and J ends lost 6 bases and 3 bases respectively, with 8 bases between them. The CDR3 here is CASRNRDTEAFF. The CDR3 DNA sequence: TGTGCCAGTAGAAACCGAGACACTGAAGCTTTCTTT.

The table lists this clone with a count of one. The chain carries TRBV3-1 (or the pseudogene TRBV3-2) and TRBJ1-5, with 7 bases matching TRBD1. V shed 5 bases, J shed 6 bases, and the junction held 7 bases outside the gene matches. The CDR3 runs to 14 residues. Germline CDR1 and CDR2: LGHDT and YNNKEL (reference sequence). CDR3 region: CASSSKQGIQPQHF. The DNA for the CDR3 is TGTGCCAGCAGCAGTAAACAGGGGATTCAGCCCCAGCATTTT.

There are a few counts of this clone. The genes are TRBV9 and TRBJ1-2, with TRBD1 matching 7 bases. The CDR3 spans 12 residues. Looked up from germline, CDR1 is SGDLS and CDR2 is YYNGEE. V lost 3 bases and J lost 8; bases outside the gene matches: 4. The DNA for the CDR3 is TGTGCCAGCAGCGGATACAGGGGCGGCTACACCTTC. Protein sequence: CASSGYRGGYTF.

The V call is TRBV4-1, the J call TRBJ2-7; 9 bases are a match to TRBD1. J was trimmed by 3 bases and V by 5 bases; bases with no gene match: 14. Germline loops: CDR1 MGHRA, CDR2 YSYEKL. The CDR3 contains 17 residues. As DNA, the CDR3 is TGCGCCAGCAGCTCACTTTTGGACAGGGGAGGGGGCTACGAGCAGTACTTC. It translates to CASSSLLDRGGGYEQYF.

J is TRBJ1-2 and V is TRBV3-1 (or the pseudogene TRBV3-2); TRBD1 agrees at 9 bases. The length of the CDR3 is 15 residues. With V trimmed by 5 bases and J by 6 bases, 10 bases remained unmatched. Per germline, CDR1 LGHDT and CDR2 YNNKEL (reference sequence). The CDR3 here is CASSISWTGDDGYTF. In DNA form, the CDR3 reads TGTGCCAGCAGCATAAGCTGGACAGGGGACGATGGCTACACCTTC.

V usage is TRBV7-2 and J usage is TRBJ1-3; TRBD1 matches at 7 bases. This CDR3 contains 15 residues. Germline V gene sequence: CDR1 SGHTA, CDR2 FQGNSA. The trim removed 3 bases at V and 3 bases at J, leaving 5 bases unmatched. The CDR3 region is CASSLKGALGNTIYF. CDR3 DNA sequence: TGTGCCAGCAGCTTGAAGGGGGCACTTGGAAACACCATATATTTT.

This chain connects TRBV5-6 to TRBJ1-1; TRBD1 might be the D (5 bases). Trimming took 2 bases from V and 5 from J, leaving 16 bases between them. This CDR3 has 15 amino acids. Germline lookup yields CDR1 SGHDT and CDR2 YYEEEE. As DNA, the CDR3 is TGTGCCAGCAGCTTCAGTCGGGGGGTCTGGACTGAAGCTTTCTTT. Amino acids: CASSFSRGVWTEAFF.

The chain carries TRBV6-1 and TRBJ1-1, with TRBD1 matching 8 bases. There are 14 residues in the CDR3. Looked up from germline, CDR1 is MNHNS and CDR2 is SASEGT. Unmatched junction bases numbered 6, after V lost 3 bases and J lost 6 bases. The CDR3 region is CASSDSRTGPEAFF. The CDR3 DNA reads as TGTGCCAGCAGTGATAGCCGGACAGGGCCTGAAGCTTTCTTT.

This chain joins TRBV28 and TRBJ1-5; 9 positions match TRBD1. This CDR3 is built from 14 residues. With V trimmed by 6 bases and J by 9 bases, 9 bases remained unmatched. Looked up from germline, CDR1 is MDHEN and CDR2 is SYDVKM. CDR3 sequence reads: CASRWDRAAGPQHF. CDR3 sequence (DNA): TGTGCCAGCAGGTGGGACAGGGCTGCTGGGCCCCAGCATTTT.

The V call is TRBV4-3, the J call TRBJ1-1; 9 nucleotides line up with TRBD1. CDR1 and CDR2 (germline): LGHNA, YSLEER. CDR3 length: 14 amino acids. The ends lost 3 bases at V and 4 bases at J; junction bases unmatched: 3. The CDR3 sequence: CASSHQDRGTEAFF. CDR3 DNA: TGCGCCAGCAGCCATCAGGACAGGGGCACTGAAGCTTTCTTT.

V gene TRBV14 combines with J gene TRBJ1-3; D perhaps matches TRBD1 (5 bases). Trimming cost V 1 base and J 5 bases, with 9 bases left between them. This CDR3 has 14 residues. The germline gives CDR1 SGHDN, CDR2 FVKESK. CDR3 nucleotide sequence: TGTGCCAGCAGCCAAGTAGTGGGGCGAAACACCATATATTTT. Residues: CASSQVVGRNTIYF. The variable domain in full, with the rest retrieved from reference TRBV14 and TRBJ1-3, is EAGVTQFPSHSVIEKGQTVTLRCDPISGHDNLYWYRRVMGKEIKFLLHFVKESKQDESGMPNNRFLAERTGGTYSTLKVQPAELEDSGVYFCASSQVVGRNTIYFGEGSWLTVV.

The V call is TRBV4-1, the J call TRBJ2-7; 8 bases are a match to TRBD2. The V segment lost 0 bases and the J segment 3 bases; nucleotides outside the gene matches: 4. The CDR3 has 15 amino acids. The V gene's germline CDR1 is MGHRA and CDR2 YSYEKL. Here the CDR3 reads CASSQERRGDYEQYF. DNA for the CDR3: TGCGCCAGCAGCCAAGAGCGGCGGGGGGACTACGAGCAGTACTTC.

The chain employs TRBV5-8 and TRBJ2-7; TRBD1 aligns across 9 bases. The ends lost 4 bases at V and 1 base at J; junction bases unmatched: 6. Germline-derived CDR1 and CDR2 are SGHTS and YDEGEE. The CDR3 has 15 residues. The CDR3 sequence: CASSLQTGGSYEQYF. The CDR3 DNA sequence: TGTGCCAGCAGCCTTCAGACAGGGGGGTCCTACGAGCAGTACTTC.

V is TRBV10-3 and J is TRBJ2-3; the D is unclear. This CDR3 contains 15 residues. Germline V gene data show CDR1 as ENHRY and CDR2 as SYGVKD. Trimming stripped 2 bases from V and 8 bases from J, with 17 bases between. The CDR3 sequence is CAISETATPAGTQYF. In nucleotides, the CDR3 is TGTGCCATCAGTGAGACAGCAACACCAGCTGGTACGCAGTATTTT.

The chain has TRBV30 and TRBJ1-4, with D uncertain. Germline V CDR1 and CDR2: GTSNPN, SVGIG (reference sequence). Trimming stripped 7 bases from V and 7 bases from J, with 19 bases between. CDR3 length: 14 amino acids. The CDR3 loop reads CAFQQTSGVEKLFF. The CDR3 DNA follows: TGTGCCTTTCAACAAACTAGTGGGGTTGAAAAACTGTTTTTT.

This chain joins TRBV7-9 and TRBJ2-5; no clear D. CDR1 is SEHNR and CDR2 is FQNEAQ in the germline V gene (reference sequence). CDR3 length: 14 amino acids. V shed 0 bases and J shed 1 base, with 6 bases lying between them. The CDR3 loop is CASSLARTQETQYF. The CDR3 DNA reads as TGTGCCAGCAGCTTAGCGCGTACCCAAGAGACCCAGTACTTC.

This clone was counted a single time. The CDR3 here is CASSQVHNGYTF. Here the CDR3 DNA reads TGTGCCAGCAGCCAAGTCCACAATGGCTACACCTTC. This rearrangement joins TRBV3-1 (or the pseudogene TRBV3-2) to TRBJ1-2; D is uncertain. V was trimmed by 1 base and J by 6 bases, leaving 6 bases between them. This CDR3 is built from 12 residues. Germline V gene sequence: CDR1 LGHDT, CDR2 YNNKEL (reference sequence).

V gene TRBV19 combines with J gene TRBJ1-1; the match to TRBD1 covers 7 bases. Looked up from germline, CDR1 is LNHDA and CDR2 is SQIVND (reference sequence). The CDR3 totals 15 residues. The V gene end was trimmed by 4 bases and the J gene end by 6 bases; junction bases not matched to a gene: 11. The CDR3 sequence: CASSTPGTAWAEAFF. The CDR3 nucleotides read TGTGCCAGTAGTACTCCCGGGACAGCTTGGGCTGAAGCTTTCTTT.

The J gene is TRBJ1-1, the V gene TRBV2; perhaps TRBD1 as D (5 bases). CDR3 length: 13 amino acids. V was cut by 2 bases and J by 2 bases, with 6 bases left in between. Looked up from germline, CDR1 is SNHLY and CDR2 is FYNNEI. This CDR3 reads CASSEQGNTEAFF. The DNA for the CDR3 is TGTGCCAGCAGTGAACAGGGCAACACTGAAGCTTTCTTT.

This chain joins TRBV15 and TRBJ1-5; D is undetermined. V was pared by 0 bases and J by 5 bases, with 5 bases between. The CDR3 runs 13 residues. Germline CDR1 and CDR2: LNHNV and YYDKDF (reference sequence). CDR3 DNA: TGTGCCACCAGCAGAGAACGGGATCAGCCCCAGCATTTT. Protein: CATSRERDQPQHF.